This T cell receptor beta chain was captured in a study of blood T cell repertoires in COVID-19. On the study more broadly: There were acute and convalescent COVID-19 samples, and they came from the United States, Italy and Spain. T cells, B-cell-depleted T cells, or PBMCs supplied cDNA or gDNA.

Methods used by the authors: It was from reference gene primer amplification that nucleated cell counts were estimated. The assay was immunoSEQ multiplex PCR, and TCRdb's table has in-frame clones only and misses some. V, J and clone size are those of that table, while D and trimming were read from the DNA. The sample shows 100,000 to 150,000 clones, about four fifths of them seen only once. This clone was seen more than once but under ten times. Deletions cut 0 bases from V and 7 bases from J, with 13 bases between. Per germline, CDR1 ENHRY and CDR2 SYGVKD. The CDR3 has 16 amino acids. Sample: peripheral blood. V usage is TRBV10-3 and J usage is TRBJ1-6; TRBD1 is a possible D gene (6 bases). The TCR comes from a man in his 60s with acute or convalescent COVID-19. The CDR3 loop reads CAISESPGAENSPLHF. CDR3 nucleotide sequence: TGTGCCATCAGTGAGTCGCCAGGGGCGGAAAATTCACCCCTCCACTTT.